Below are 16 T cell receptor beta chains sequenced from a single sample in a study of blood T cell repertoires in COVID-19. Sequenced by immunoSEQ multiplex PCR; TCRdb stores in-frame clones only, minus some. Of about 130,000 clones listed, approximately 87% are singletons. Specimen: peripheral blood. The receptors were sampled from a middle-aged man with active COVID-19.

The rearrangement joins TRBV27 to TRBJ1-2; weak D call: TRBD1 (5 bases). CDR3 length: 12 amino acids. Germline V gene sequence: CDR1 MNHEY, CDR2 SMNVEV (reference sequence). The germline V and J ends were trimmed by 9 bases and 4 bases, with 12 bases remaining between them. CDR3 sequence (DNA): TGTGCCAGTGCGCAGGGCGGCTATGGCTACACCTTC. As protein: CASAQGGYGYTF.

This chain joins TRBV6-4 and TRBJ1-2, with D uncertain. Trimming cost V 6 bases and J 2 bases, with 10 bases left between them. This CDR3 region has 13 residues. Germline CDR1 is MRHNA and CDR2 is SNTAGT. The CDR3 sequence: CASSPGPNYGYTF. The CDR3 DNA follows: TGTGCCAGCAGCCCGGGTCCCAACTATGGCTACACCTTC.

Concerning this clone itself: The same CDR3 also results from other DNA sequences found in this sample. The chain has TRBV15 and TRBJ2-5, with 8 bases lining up with TRBD2. CDR3 length equals 14 residues. The V gene's germline CDR1 is LNHNV and CDR2 YYDKDF (reference sequence). The junction had 5 bases not matched to a gene; V was cut back by 3 bases and J by 5 bases. Here the CDR3 reads CATSSRGGQETQYF. The CDR3, as DNA: TGTGCCACCAGCAGCCGGGGGGGCCAGGAGACCCAGTACTTC.

This clone was detected only a few times. The J gene is TRBJ1-3, the V gene TRBV5-4; perhaps TRBD1 as D (6 bases). Germline V gene sequence: CDR1 SGHNT, CDR2 YYREEE (reference sequence). Trimming took 4 bases from V and 0 from J, leaving 11 bases between them. The CDR3 is 15 residues long. The CDR3 region is CASSRQAPSGNTIYF. CDR3 in DNA: TGTGCCAGCAGCCGACAGGCGCCCTCTGGAAACACCATATATTTT. Complete variable domain (other parts from reference TRBV5-4 and TRBJ1-3): ETGVTQSPTHLIKTRGQQVTLRCSSQSGHNTVSWYQQALGQGPQFIFQYYREEENGRGNFPPRFSGLQFPNYSSELNVNALELDDSALYLCASSRQAPSGNTIYFGEGSWLTVV.

The V call is TRBV6-5, the J call TRBJ1-3; no firm D call. V gave up 5 bases and J gave up 0 bases, with 5 bases separating them. The CDR3 runs to 13 residues. Germline V gene lookup returns CDR1 MNHEY and CDR2 SVGAGI. CDR3 DNA sequence: TGTGCCAGCAGTCGGGACTCTGGAAACACCATATATTTT. Its protein product is CASSRDSGNTIYF.

The rearrangement uses TRBV5-1 and TRBJ1-1, with D unresolved. With 2 bases removed from V and 1 base from J, the gap between germline ends came to 6 bases. The CDR3 length is 13 residues. The germline V gene encodes CDR1 SGHRS and CDR2 YFSETQ. The CDR3: CASSFVRNTEAFF. Written as DNA, the CDR3 is TGCGCCAGCAGCTTTGTTCGGAACACTGAAGCTTTCTTT. The variable domain in full, with the rest retrieved from reference TRBV5-1 and TRBJ1-1, is KAGVTQTPRYLIKTRGQQVTLSCSPISGHRSVSWYQQTPGQGLQFLFEYFSETQRNKGNFPGRFSGRQFSNSRSEMNVSTLELGDSALYLCASSFVRNTEAFFGQGTRLTVV.

The genes are TRBV5-6 and TRBJ2-2; D might be TRBD2 (6 bases). CDR1 is SGHDT, CDR2 YYEEEE, per germline. The CDR3 is made up of 16 amino acids. Trimming removed 4 bases at V and 5 bases at J, with 18 bases between. The CDR3 DNA reads TGTGCCAGCAGCGACCCCAGGGCGGGAAGGACCGGGGAGCTGTTTTTT. As protein: CASSDPRAGRTGELFF.

CDR3 protein: CASSLGDRGGFYEQYF. For the CDR3, the DNA is TGTGCCAGCAGCTTGGGGGACAGGGGCGGGTTCTACGAGCAGTACTTC. The J gene is TRBJ2-7, the V gene TRBV5-6, with 10 bases fitting TRBD1. V trimming: 0 bases; J trimming: 3 bases; junction bases outside the gene matches: 6. Germline CDR1 and CDR2: SGHDT and YYEEEE. CDR3 length: 16 amino acids.

This chain uses TRBV19 with TRBJ2-5, with 9 bases lining up with TRBD2. The CDR3 has 15 residues. With 3 bases clipped from V and 5 bases from J, the junction kept 7 bases outside the gene matches. The V gene's germline CDR1 is LNHDA and CDR2 SQIVND (reference sequence). The CDR3 coding sequence is TGTGCCAGTAGTATGGGAGCGGGGGGCGGCGAGACCCAGTACTTC. Its translation: CASSMGAGGGETQYF. Variable domain in full (rest from reference TRBV19 and TRBJ2-5): DGGITQSPKYLFRKEGQNVTLSCEQNLNHDAMYWYRQDPGQGLRLIYYSQIVNDFQKGDIAEGYSVSREKKESFPLTVTSAQKNPTAFYLCASSMGAGGGETQYFGPGTRLLVL.

The chain carries TRBV15 and TRBJ1-2; unclear D gene. The CDR3 has 14 residues. V was shortened by 0 bases and J by 7 bases, with 12 bases between the two germline ends. Germline V gene sequence: CDR1 LNHNV, CDR2 YYDKDF (reference sequence). In DNA, the CDR3 is TGTGCCACCAGCAGAGATCTGGGGAGAGTTGGCTACACCTTC. Amino acids: CATSRDLGRVGYTF.

The chain carries TRBV4-3 and TRBJ1-3; 8 nucleotides match TRBD1. The CDR3 extends over 15 amino acids. The V segment lost 3 bases and the J segment 2 bases; nucleotides outside the gene matches: 3. The germline gives CDR1 LGHNA, CDR2 YSLEER. In nucleotides, the CDR3 is TGCGCCAGCAGCCATGGACAGGGACCTGGAAACACCATATATTTT. It yields the protein CASSHGQGPGNTIYF.

The chain joins TRBV11-2 to TRBJ1-1; no clear D gene. The germline gives CDR1 SGHAT, CDR2 FQNNGV. Trimming shortened V by 4 bases and J by 4 bases, and 10 bases separated the two germline ends. The CDR3 is 13 amino acids. The CDR3 region is CASSSKTGTEAFF. CDR3 in DNA: TGTGCCAGCAGCTCTAAGACTGGCACTGAAGCTTTCTTT.

The V and J genes are TRBV19 and TRBJ2-6; D call uncertain. This CDR3 has 13 amino acids. Germline loops: CDR1 LNHDA, CDR2 SQIVND (reference sequence). The V and J ends lost 2 bases and 4 bases respectively, with 3 bases between them. CDR3 residues: CASSITGANVLTF. DNA of the CDR3: TGTGCCAGTAGTATAACAGGGGCCAACGTCCTGACTTTC.

This clone has only one observation. J is TRBJ1-1 and V is TRBV6-5; D may be TRBD1 (6 bases). The CDR3 loop spans 14 amino acids. V was cut by 6 bases and J by 11 bases, with 22 bases left in between. Germline assignment: CDR1 MNHEY and CDR2 SVGAGI. The CDR3 is CASRPLEDSPKAFF. CDR3 DNA: TGTGCCAGCAGACCATTAGAGGACAGCCCAAAGGCTTTCTTT.

This clone was counted once. The same CDR3 also results from other DNA sequences found in this sample. The CDR3 nucleotides read TGTGCCTGGAGTGTCCGTGGGGCCGGAGAAAAACTGTTTTTT. Translation gives CAWSVRGAGEKLFF. The rearrangement uses TRBV30 and TRBJ1-4, with D tentatively TRBD1 (5 bases). In germline, CDR1 is GTSNPN, CDR2 SVGIG (reference sequence). CDR3 length: 14 amino acids. Trimming removed 0 bases at V and 8 bases at J, with 13 bases between.

The chain uses TRBV13 and TRBJ1-1, with D possibly TRBD1 on 6 matching bases. The germline CDR1 and CDR2 sequences are PRHDT and FYEKMQ (reference sequence). The CDR3 contains 12 residues. Trimming took 8 bases from V and 6 from J, leaving 13 bases between them. The CDR3: CASGLQGSEAFF. CDR3 nucleotide sequence: TGTGCCAGCGGCCTACAGGGATCTGAAGCTTTCTTT.